This T cell receptor (beta chain) was profiled in a study of OX40 agonist ivuxolimab in advanced cancers. This table comes from immunoSEQ multiplex PCR, and its TCRdb copy is limited to in-frame clones, with some not included. This sample has roughly 48,000 clones, with just under 90% found just once. This sequence was found in an adult with an advanced solid tumor such as melanoma, head and neck, liver or kidney cancer. The input for sequencing was CD4+ or CD8+ T cells sorted from blood, taken in a trial of the OX40 agonist ivuxolimab.

CDR3 nucleotide sequence: TGTGCCAGCAGCTCTACCTTTAGCGGGATCTACAATGAGCAGTTCTTC. It translates to CASSSTFSGIYNEQFF. The J gene is TRBJ2-1, the V gene TRBV13; 8 bases align to TRBD2. Trimming cost V 4 bases and J 3 bases; bases outside gene matches: 8. The CDR3 spans 16 residues. The germline gives CDR1 PRHDT, CDR2 FYEKMQ (reference sequence).